This TCR beta chain was observed in a study of CD8 T cells in ankylosing spondylitis. Regarding the study as a whole: Before this, some motif variants had been reported in reactive arthritis synovial fluid and blood. What appeared characteristic of ankylosing spondylitis blood was a TCR beta motif of fewer than ten highly homologous variants. The clones that were linked to disease were reported to be significantly enriched in matched synovial fluid samples from ankylosing spondylitis patients.

MiXCR was run by TCRdb on the 5' RACE reads, yielding one entry per CDR3 protein. The sample includes 470,000 or so distinct CDR3 sequences, roughly 26% of them seen just once. A few counts support this clonotype. As yet, its antigen is unknown. The source of this sequence is a male donor with ankylosing spondylitis. Material: blood, either unsorted or a sorted T cell fraction (not recorded which).

The CDR3 region has the DNA TGTGCCAGCAGTTTCTCTGATCTTGGTGGCTACACCTTC. It yields the protein CASSFSDLGGYTF. This chain links TRBV12-3 or TRBV12-4 with TRBJ1-2; D remains ambiguous. The CDR3 spans 13 residues. V was trimmed by 3 bases and J by 7 bases, leaving 12 bases between them.